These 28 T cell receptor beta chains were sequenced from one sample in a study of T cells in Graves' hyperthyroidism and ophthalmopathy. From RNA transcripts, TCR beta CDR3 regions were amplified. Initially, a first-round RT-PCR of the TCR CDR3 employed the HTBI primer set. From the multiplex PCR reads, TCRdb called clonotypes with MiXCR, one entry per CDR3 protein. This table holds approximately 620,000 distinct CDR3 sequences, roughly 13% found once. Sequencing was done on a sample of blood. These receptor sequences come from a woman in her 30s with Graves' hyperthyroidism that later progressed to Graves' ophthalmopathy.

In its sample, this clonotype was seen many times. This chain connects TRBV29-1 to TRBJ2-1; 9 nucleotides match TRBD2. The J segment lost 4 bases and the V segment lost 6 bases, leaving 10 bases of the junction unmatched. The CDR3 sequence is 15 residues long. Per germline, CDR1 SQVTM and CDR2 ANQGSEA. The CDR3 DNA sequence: TGCAGCGTCCGCCTTTTAGCGGGAGATTACAATGAGCAGTTCTTC. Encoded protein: CSVRLLAGDYNEQFF.

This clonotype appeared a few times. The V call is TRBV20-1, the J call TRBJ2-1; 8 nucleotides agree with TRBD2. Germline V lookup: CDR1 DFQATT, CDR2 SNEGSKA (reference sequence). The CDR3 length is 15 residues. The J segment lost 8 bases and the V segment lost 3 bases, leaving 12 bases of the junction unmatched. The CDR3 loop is CSARKPGLDGHEQFF. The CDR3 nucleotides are TGCAGTGCTAGGAAACCGGGACTAGATGGGCATGAGCAGTTCTTC.

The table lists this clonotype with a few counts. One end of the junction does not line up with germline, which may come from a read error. The CDR3 region is CAWRTVYGQYF. CDR3 in DNA: TGTGCCTGGAGGACAGTTTACGGGCAGTACTTC. The chain joins TRBV30 to TRBJ2-7; possible D gene TRBD1, 5 bases. This CDR3 contains 11 residues. Germline V gives CDR1 GTSNPN, CDR2 SVGIG (reference sequence). The variable domain in full, with the rest retrieved from reference TRBV30 and TRBJ2-7, is SQTIHQWPATLVQPVGSPLSLECTVEGTSNPNLYWYRQAAGRGLQLLFYSVGIGQISSEVPQNLSASRPQDRQFILSSKKLLLSDSGFYLCAWRTVYGQYFGPGTRLTVT.

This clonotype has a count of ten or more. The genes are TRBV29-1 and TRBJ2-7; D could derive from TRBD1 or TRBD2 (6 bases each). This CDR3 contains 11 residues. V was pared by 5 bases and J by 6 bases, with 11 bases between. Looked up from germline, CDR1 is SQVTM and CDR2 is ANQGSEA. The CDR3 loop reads CSVRGRGEQYF. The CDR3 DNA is TGCAGCGTTCGGGGGCGCGGCGAGCAGTACTTC.

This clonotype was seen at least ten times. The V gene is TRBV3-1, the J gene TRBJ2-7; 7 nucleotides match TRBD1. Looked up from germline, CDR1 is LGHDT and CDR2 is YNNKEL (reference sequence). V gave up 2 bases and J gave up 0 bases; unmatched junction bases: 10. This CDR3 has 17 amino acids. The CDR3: CASSQNRGPRSSYEQYF. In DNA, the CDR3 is TGTGCCAGCAGCCAAAACAGGGGCCCCAGGAGCTCCTACGAGCAGTACTTC.

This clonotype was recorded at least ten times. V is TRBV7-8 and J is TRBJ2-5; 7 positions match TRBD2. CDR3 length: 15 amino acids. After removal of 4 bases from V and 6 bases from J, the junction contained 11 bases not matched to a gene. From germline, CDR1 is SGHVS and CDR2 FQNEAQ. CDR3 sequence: CASSSLGGGSKTQYF. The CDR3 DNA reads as TGTGCCAGCAGCTCACTGGGGGGGGGATCTAAGACCCAGTACTTC.

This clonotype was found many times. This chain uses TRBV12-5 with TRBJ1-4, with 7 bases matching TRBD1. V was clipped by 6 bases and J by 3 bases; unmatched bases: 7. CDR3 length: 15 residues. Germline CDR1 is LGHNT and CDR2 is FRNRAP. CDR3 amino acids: CASGSDGTANEKLFF. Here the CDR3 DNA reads TGTGCTAGTGGATCAGACGGGACAGCTAATGAAAAACTGTTTTTT.

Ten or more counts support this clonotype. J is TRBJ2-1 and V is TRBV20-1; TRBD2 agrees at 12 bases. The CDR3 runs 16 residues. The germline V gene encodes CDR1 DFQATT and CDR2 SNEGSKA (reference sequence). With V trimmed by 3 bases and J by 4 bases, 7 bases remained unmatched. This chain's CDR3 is CSARLTSGSKYNEQFF. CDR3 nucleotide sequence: TGCAGTGCTAGGTTGACTAGCGGGAGTAAATACAATGAGCAGTTCTTC.

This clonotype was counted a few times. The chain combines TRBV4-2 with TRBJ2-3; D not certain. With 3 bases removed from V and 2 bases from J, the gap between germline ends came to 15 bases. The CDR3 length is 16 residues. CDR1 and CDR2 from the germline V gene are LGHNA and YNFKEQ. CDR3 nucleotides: TGTGCCAGCAGCCAGGGCCCCCTAGGAGCCACAGATACGCAGTATTTT. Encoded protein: CASSQGPLGATDTQYF.

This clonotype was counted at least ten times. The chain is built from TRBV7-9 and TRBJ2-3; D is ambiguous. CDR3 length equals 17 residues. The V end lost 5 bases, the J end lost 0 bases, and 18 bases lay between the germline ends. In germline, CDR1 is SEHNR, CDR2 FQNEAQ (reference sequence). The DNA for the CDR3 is TGTGCCAGCAGCCCTACCCAGGTGCCTACTAGCACAGATACGCAGTATTTT. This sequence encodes CASSPTQVPTSTDTQYF.

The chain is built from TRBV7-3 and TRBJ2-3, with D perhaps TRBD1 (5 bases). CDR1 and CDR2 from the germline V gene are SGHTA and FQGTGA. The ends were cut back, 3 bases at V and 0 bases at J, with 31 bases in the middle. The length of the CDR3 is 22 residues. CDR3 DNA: TGTGCCAGCAGCTTTCTCCCTACTCAGACTTCAACGTTGACAGCTAGCACAGATACGCAGTATTTT. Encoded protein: CASSFLPTQTSTLTASTDTQYF.

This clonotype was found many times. CDR3 nucleotides: TGTGCCAGCAGCTTAGATCAAGGAGGAAACACTGAAGCTTTCTTT. This gives the protein CASSLDQGGNTEAFF. This rearrangement joins TRBV11-2 to TRBJ1-1, with D uncertain. Germline V gives CDR1 SGHAT, CDR2 FQNNGV. The CDR3 contains 15 residues. The V gene lost 0 bases and the J gene lost 2 bases, with 10 bases spanning the gap.

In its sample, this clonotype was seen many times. The CDR3 spells CATSDRQGTQETQYF. CDR3 DNA: TGTGCCACCAGTGATCGACAGGGGACGCAAGAGACCCAGTACTTC. The chain combines TRBV24-1 with TRBJ2-5; 8 positions match TRBD1. V lost 3 bases and J lost 2; bases outside the gene matches: 4. CDR3 length: 15 amino acids. CDR1 is KGHDR, CDR2 SFDVKD, per germline.

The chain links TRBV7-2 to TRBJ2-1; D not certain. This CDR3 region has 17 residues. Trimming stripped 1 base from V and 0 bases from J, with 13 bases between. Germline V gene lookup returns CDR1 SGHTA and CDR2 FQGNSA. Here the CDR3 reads CASSLGLDPSSYNEQFF. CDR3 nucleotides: TGTGCCAGCAGCTTAGGCTTAGATCCAAGCTCCTACAATGAGCAGTTCTTC. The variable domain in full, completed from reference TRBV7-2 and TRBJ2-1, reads GAGVSQSPSNKVTEKGKDVELRCDPISGHTALYWYRQSLGQGLEFLIYFQGNSAPDKSGLPSDRFSAERTGGSVSTLTIQRTQQEDSAVYLCASSLGLDPSSYNEQFFGPGTRLTVL.

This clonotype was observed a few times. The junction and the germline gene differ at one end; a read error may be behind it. CDR3 in amino acids: CANSLTGNYNEQFF. The DNA of the CDR3 is TGTGCCAACAGTTTGACAGGGAACTACAATGAGCAGTTCTTC. The rearrangement links TRBV28 to TRBJ2-1, with TRBD1 identical over 7 bases. The CDR3 sequence is 14 residues long. The germline gives CDR1 MDHEN, CDR2 SYDVKM.

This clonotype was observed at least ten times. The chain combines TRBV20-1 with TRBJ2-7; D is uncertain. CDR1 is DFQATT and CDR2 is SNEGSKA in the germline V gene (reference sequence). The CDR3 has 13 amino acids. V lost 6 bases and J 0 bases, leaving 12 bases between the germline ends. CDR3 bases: TGCAGTGCCATACATGGCAGCTCCTACGAGCAGTACTTC. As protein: CSAIHGSSYEQYF.

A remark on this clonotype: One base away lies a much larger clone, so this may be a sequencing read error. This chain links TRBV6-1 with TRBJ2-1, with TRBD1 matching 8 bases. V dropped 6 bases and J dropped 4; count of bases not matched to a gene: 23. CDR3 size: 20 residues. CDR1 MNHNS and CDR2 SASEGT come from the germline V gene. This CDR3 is CASRLTPGQDPKLRYNEQFF. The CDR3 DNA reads TGTGCCAGCAGGCTTACCCCGGGACAGGACCCAAAACTCAGGTACAATGAGCAGTTCTTC.

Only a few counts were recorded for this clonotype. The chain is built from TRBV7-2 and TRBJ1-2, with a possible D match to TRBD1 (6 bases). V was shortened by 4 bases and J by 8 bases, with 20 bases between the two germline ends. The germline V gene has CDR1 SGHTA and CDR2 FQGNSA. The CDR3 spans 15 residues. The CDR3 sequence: CASSSSGVGAGGYTF. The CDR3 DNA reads TGTGCCAGCAGCTCCTCGGGGGTGGGGGCGGGGGGCTACACCTTC.

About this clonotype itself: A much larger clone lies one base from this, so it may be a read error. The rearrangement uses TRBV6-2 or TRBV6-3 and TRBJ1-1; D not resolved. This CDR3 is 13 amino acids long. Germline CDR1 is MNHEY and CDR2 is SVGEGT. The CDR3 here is CASNNLMNTKAFF. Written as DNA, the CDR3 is TGTGCCAGCAACAACTTAATGAACACTAAAGCTTTCTTT.

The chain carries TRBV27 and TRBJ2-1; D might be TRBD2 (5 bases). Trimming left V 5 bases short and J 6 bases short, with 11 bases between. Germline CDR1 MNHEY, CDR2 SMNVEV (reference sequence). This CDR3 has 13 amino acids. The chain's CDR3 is CASSHGLSNEQFF. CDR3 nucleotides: TGTGCCAGCAGTCACGGACTGAGCAATGAGCAGTTCTTC.

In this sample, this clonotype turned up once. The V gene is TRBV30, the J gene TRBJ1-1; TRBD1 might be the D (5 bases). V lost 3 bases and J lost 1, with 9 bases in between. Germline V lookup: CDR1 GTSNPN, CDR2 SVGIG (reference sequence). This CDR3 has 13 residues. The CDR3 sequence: CAWRQVENTEAFF. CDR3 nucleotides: TGTGCCTGGAGACAGGTCGAGAACACTGAAGCTTTCTTT. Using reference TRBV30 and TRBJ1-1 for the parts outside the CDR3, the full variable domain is SQTIHQWPATLVQPVGSPLSLECTVEGTSNPNLYWYRQAAGRGLQLLFYSVGIGQISSEVPQNLSASRPQDRQFILSSKKLLLSDSGFYLCAWRQVENTEAFFGQGTRLTVV.

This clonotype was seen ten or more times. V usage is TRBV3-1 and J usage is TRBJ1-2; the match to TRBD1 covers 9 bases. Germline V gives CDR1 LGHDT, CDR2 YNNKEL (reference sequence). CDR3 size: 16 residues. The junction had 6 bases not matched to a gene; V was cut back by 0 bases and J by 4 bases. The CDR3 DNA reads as TGTGCCAGCAGCCAAGAAAACCGGGACAGGGCCTATGGCTACACCTTC. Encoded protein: CASSQENRDRAYGYTF.

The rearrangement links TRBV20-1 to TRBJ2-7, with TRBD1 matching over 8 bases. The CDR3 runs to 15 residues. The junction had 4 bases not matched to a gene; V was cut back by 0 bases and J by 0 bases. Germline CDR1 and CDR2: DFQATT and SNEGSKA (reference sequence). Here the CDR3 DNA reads TGCAGTGCTAGAGATGACAGGGGCTACTCCTACGAGCAGTACTTC. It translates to CSARDDRGYSYEQYF.

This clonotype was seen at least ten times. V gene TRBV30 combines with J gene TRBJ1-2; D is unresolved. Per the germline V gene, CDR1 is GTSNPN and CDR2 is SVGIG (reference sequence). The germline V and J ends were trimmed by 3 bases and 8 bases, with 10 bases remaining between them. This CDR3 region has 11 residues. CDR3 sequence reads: CAWRRTQGYTF. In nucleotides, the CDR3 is TGTGCCTGGAGAAGGACCCAGGGCTACACCTTC.

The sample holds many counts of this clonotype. The CDR3 sequence: CAWNSGGSGEPQHF. The CDR3 bases are TGTGCCTGGAACTCGGGGGGCTCGGGGGAGCCCCAGCATTTT. The gene calls are TRBV30 and TRBJ1-5; maybe TRBD1 (6 bases). This CDR3 has 14 amino acids. The V gene's germline CDR1 is GTSNPN and CDR2 SVGIG (reference sequence). V gave up 4 bases and J gave up 8 bases, with 18 bases separating them.

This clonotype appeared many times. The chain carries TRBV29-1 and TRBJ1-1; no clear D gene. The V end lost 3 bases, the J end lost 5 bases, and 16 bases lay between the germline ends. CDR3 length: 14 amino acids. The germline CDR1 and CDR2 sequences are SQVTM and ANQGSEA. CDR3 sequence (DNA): TGCAGCGTTGAGGACCCCCCGGGGATGACTGAAGCTTTCTTT. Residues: CSVEDPPGMTEAFF.

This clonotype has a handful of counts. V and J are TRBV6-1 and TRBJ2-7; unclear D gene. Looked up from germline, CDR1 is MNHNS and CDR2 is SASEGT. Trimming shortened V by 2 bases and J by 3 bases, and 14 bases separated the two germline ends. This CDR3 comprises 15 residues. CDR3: CASSELDGRFYEQYF. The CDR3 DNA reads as TGTGCCAGCAGTGAATTAGATGGTAGGTTCTACGAGCAGTACTTC.

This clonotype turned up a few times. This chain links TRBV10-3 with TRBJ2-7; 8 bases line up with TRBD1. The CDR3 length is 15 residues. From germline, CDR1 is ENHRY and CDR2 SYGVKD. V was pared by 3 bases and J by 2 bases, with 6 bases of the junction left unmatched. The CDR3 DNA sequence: TGTGCCATCAGTGAACCGGGACAGGCGACCTACGAGCAGTACTTC. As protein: CAISEPGQATYEQYF.